This T cell receptor beta chain comes out of a study of shared clonotypes between healthy human individuals. After removal of 6 bases from V and 0 bases from J, the junction contained 7 bases not matched to a gene. The CDR3 is 16 residues long. Germline V CDR1 and CDR2: MDHEN, SYDVKM. At a deep level, the assay was run. Replicate PCRs from sorted subsets contained roughly 220 ng DNA, which is 30,000 to 35,000 T cell genomes. Some clones are missing from TCRdb's copy, which holds only in-frame ones; the method was immunoSEQ multiplex PCR. The sample has about 2.2 million clones, about 93% seen once. CD8 cells regarded as naive lacked CD45RO, were positively chosen for CCR7, and omitted terminally differentiated effector memory CD45RA+ cells.

The genes are TRBV28 and TRBJ2-3, with 9 bases fitting TRBD1. The sequence was collected from a man between 18 and 35 years old in good health. Some clones in this sample may be carry-over from other donors' samples. Sequencing input: naive CD8+ T cells from PBMCs. The CDR3 DNA reads TGTGCCAGCAGGTCCTACAGGGGGCGAAGCACAGATACGCAGTATTTT. This encodes CASRSYRGRSTDTQYF.